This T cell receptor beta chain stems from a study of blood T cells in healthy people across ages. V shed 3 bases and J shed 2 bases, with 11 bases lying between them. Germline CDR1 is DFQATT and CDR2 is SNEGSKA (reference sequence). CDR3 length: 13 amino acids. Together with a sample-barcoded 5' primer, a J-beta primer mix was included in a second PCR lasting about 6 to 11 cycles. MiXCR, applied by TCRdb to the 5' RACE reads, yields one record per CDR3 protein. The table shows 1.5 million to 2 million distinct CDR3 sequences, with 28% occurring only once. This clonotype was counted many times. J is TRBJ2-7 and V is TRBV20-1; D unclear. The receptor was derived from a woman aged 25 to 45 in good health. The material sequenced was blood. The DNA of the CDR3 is TGCAGTGCTAGTTTGACTGCAACCTACGAGCAGTACTTC. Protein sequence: CSASLTATYEQYF.